The 30 T cell receptor beta chains presented below share a single source sample, sequenced in a study of CD8 T cells in Susac syndrome. With random hexamers, roughly 0.45 to 1 ug RNA was reverse transcribed. In TCRdb, the immunoSEQ multiplex PCR reads were re-called with MiXCR into one record per CDR3 protein. This table holds around 170,000 distinct CDR3 sequences, approximately 94% found once. Specimen: CD4+ T cells from PBMCs. These receptor sequences come from a human donor with Susac syndrome.

This rearrangement joins TRBV20-1 to TRBJ2-7; TRBD2 matches at 7 bases. The germline V gene has CDR1 DFQATT and CDR2 SNEGSKA (reference sequence). V trimming: 3 bases; J trimming: 3 bases; junction bases outside the gene matches: 5. The CDR3 is 13 residues long. CDR3 region: CSARREGLYEQYF. The DNA for the CDR3 is TGCAGTGCTAGGAGGGAGGGACTCTACGAGCAGTACTTC.

The rearrangement uses TRBV7-9 and TRBJ2-5; TRBD1 might be the D (5 bases). Trimming took off 3 bases at V and 5 bases at J, with 13 bases between the two ends. This CDR3 has 14 residues. CDR1 and CDR2 from the germline V gene are SEHNR and FQNEAQ (reference sequence). This CDR3 is CASSFFVQAETQYF. For the CDR3, the DNA is TGTGCCAGCAGCTTTTTTGTACAGGCGGAGACCCAGTACTTC.

The chain links TRBV20-1 to TRBJ1-1, with no clear D. CDR3 size: 14 residues. Germline V gene sequence: CDR1 DFQATT, CDR2 SNEGSKA (reference sequence). Trimming removed 1 base at V and 1 base at J, with 10 bases between. Here the CDR3 DNA reads TGCAGTGCTAGAGTGAGGGTTCGGAACACTGAAGCTTTCTTT. It codes for CSARVRVRNTEAFF.

The rearrangement uses TRBV11-2 and TRBJ2-5; 10 bases fit TRBD2. CDR1 and CDR2 (germline): SGHAT, FQNNGV. V shed 2 bases and J 4 bases; nucleotides not matched to a gene: 4. CDR3 length: 15 amino acids. CDR3 protein: CASSLTSGEGETQYF. CDR3 in DNA: TGTGCCAGCAGCTTAACTAGCGGGGAAGGAGAGACCCAGTACTTC. Combining the CDR3 with reference TRBV11-2 and TRBJ2-5 gives the whole variable domain EAGVAQSPRYKIIEKRQSVAFWCNPISGHATLYWYQQILGQGPKLLIQFQNNGVVDDSQLPKDRFSAERLKGVDSTLKIQPAKLEDSAVYLCASSLTSGEGETQYFGPGTRLLVL.

This chain joins TRBV3-1 and TRBJ1-6; TRBD1 might be the D (5 bases). CDR1 and CDR2 from the germline V gene are LGHDT and YNNKEL (reference sequence). The CDR3 runs to 15 residues. Between the trimmed V and J ends, which lost 3 bases and 14 bases, there was a span of 20 bases. The CDR3 is CASSHEGVLPPSLHF. The CDR3 DNA is TGTGCCAGCAGCCATGAAGGGGTCCTTCCCCCGTCCCTCCACTTT.

The chain recombines TRBV19 with TRBJ1-5; TRBD1 might be the D (6 bases). There are 15 residues in the CDR3. Deletions cut 6 bases from V and 2 bases from J, with 14 bases between. Germline CDR1 and CDR2: LNHDA and SQIVND (reference sequence). The CDR3 DNA is TGTGCCAGTAGCACTACAGGGAGTGGCAATCAGCCCCAGCATTTT. Encoded protein: CASSTTGSGNQPQHF.

The chain links TRBV3-1 to TRBJ2-1, with D unclear. Germline V gene lookup returns CDR1 LGHDT and CDR2 YNNKEL (reference sequence). Trimming stripped 1 base from V and 6 bases from J, with 10 bases between. The CDR3 runs 14 residues. CDR3 in amino acids: CASSQVTEINEQFF. DNA of the CDR3: TGTGCCAGCAGCCAAGTCACGGAAATCAATGAGCAGTTCTTC.

This clonotype appeared a single time. CDR3 protein: CASGTWGAETQYF. CDR3 in DNA: TGTGCCAGTGGGACTTGGGGGGCAGAGACCCAGTACTTC. The V gene is TRBV19, the J gene TRBJ2-5; the D gene could be TRBD1 or TRBD2 (6 bases each). There are 13 residues in the CDR3. The V gene lost 8 bases and the J gene lost 4 bases, with 14 bases spanning the gap. Germline CDR1 and CDR2: LNHDA and SQIVND (reference sequence).

Here the CDR3 DNA reads TGTGCCAGCAGTTTCTCGGGACTCACCTCCGGGGAGCTGTTTTTT. Its translation is CASSFSGLTSGELFF. The J gene is TRBJ2-2, the V gene TRBV12-3 or TRBV12-4, with D tentatively TRBD2 (6 bases). V was trimmed by 3 bases and J by 6 bases, leaving 14 bases between them. CDR3 length: 15 amino acids.

This chain links TRBV20-1 with TRBJ1-1; D gene uncertain. Trimming took 6 bases from V and 4 from J, leaving 9 bases between them. This CDR3 is 11 amino acids long. Looked up from germline, CDR1 is DFQATT and CDR2 is SNEGSKA (reference sequence). CDR3 in amino acids: CSAWRSTEAFF. CDR3 DNA sequence: TGCAGTGCGTGGAGGTCCACTGAAGCTTTCTTT.

The V gene is TRBV9, the J gene TRBJ2-7, with D possibly being TRBD2 (5 bases). V shed 0 bases and J shed 0 bases, with 10 bases lying between them. Germline-derived CDR1 and CDR2 are SGDLS and YYNGEE. The CDR3 is made up of 15 amino acids. This CDR3 reads CASSVAGSRSYEQYF. The CDR3 bases are TGTGCCAGCAGCGTAGCTGGGAGTCGCTCCTACGAGCAGTACTTC. The full variable domain, its missing parts supplied by reference TRBV9 and TRBJ2-7, is DSGVTQTPKHLITATGQRVTLRCSPRSGDLSVYWYQQSLDQGLQFLIQYYNGEERAKGNILERFSAQQFPDLHSELNLSSLELGDSALYFCASSVAGSRSYEQYFGPGTRLTVT.

V gene TRBV6-5 combines with J gene TRBJ1-1; tentatively, D is TRBD1 (5 bases). V was cut by 0 bases and J by 2 bases, with 16 bases left in between. CDR3 length: 17 amino acids. Germline lookup yields CDR1 MNHEY and CDR2 SVGAGI. The CDR3 nucleotides are TGTGCCAGCAGTTACTCGACGACGCAGGGACTCAACACTGAAGCTTTCTTT. Encoded protein: CASSYSTTQGLNTEAFF.

This clonotype was observed a few times. The chain carries TRBV6-1 and TRBJ2-7, with TRBD1 identical over 9 bases. CDR1 is MNHNS and CDR2 is SASEGT in the germline V gene. This CDR3 comprises 14 residues. V lost 8 bases to trimming and J lost 0 bases; unmatched junction nucleotides: 5. The CDR3: CASYDRGVSYEQYF. The CDR3 DNA reads TGTGCCAGCTACGACAGGGGGGTCTCCTACGAGCAGTACTTC.

The table lists this clonotype with a count of one. This chain links TRBV9 with TRBJ1-6; D call uncertain. Germline CDR1 reads SGDLS; CDR2 reads YYNGEE. The V gene lost 3 bases and the J gene lost 1 base, with 17 bases spanning the gap. The CDR3 loop spans 18 amino acids. CDR3: CASSAGREIRSYNSPLHF. The CDR3, as DNA: TGTGCCAGCAGCGCGGGGAGGGAAATTCGGTCCTATAATTCACCCCTCCACTTT.

The chain uses TRBV3-1 and TRBJ2-2, with 7 bases lining up with TRBD1. The CDR3 has 15 amino acids. Germline V gene lookup returns CDR1 LGHDT and CDR2 YNNKEL (reference sequence). With 3 bases clipped from V and 1 base from J, the junction kept 2 bases outside the gene matches. The DNA of the CDR3 is TGTGCCAGCAGCCACTGGACAGGGAACACCGGGGAGCTGTTTTTT. Protein product: CASSHWTGNTGELFF.

The gene calls are TRBV5-7 and TRBJ2-5; no firm D call. TRBV5-7 has ORF status, its function being uncertain. V dropped 4 bases and J dropped 4 bases, with 11 bases sitting between them. This CDR3 comprises 13 residues. The CDR3 here is CASSHGRAETQYF. The CDR3 DNA sequence: TGTGCCAGCAGCCACGGTCGCGCAGAGACCCAGTACTTC.

The table lists this clonotype with a few counts. The rearrangement links TRBV11-2 to TRBJ1-2; no firm D call. Trimming shortened V by 4 bases and J by 3 bases, and 9 bases separated the two germline ends. CDR1 SGHAT and CDR2 FQNNGV come from the germline V gene. This CDR3 contains 13 residues. The CDR3, as DNA: TGTGCCAGCAGCTCCGATTTGGACTATGGCTACACCTTC. Residues: CASSSDLDYGYTF.

V gene TRBV20-1 combines with J gene TRBJ2-1, with 9 bases aligning to TRBD1. The CDR3 is 16 amino acids. J lost 9 bases, V lost 0 bases, and 12 bases had no gene match. Germline V gives CDR1 DFQATT, CDR2 SNEGSKA (reference sequence). The CDR3 bases are TGCAGTGCTAGAGATTGGGGACAGGGTGGTTTCGGTGAGCAGTTCTTC. This translates into CSARDWGQGGFGEQFF.

The CDR3 sequence is CASSSFGNTEAFF. CDR3 DNA: TGTGCCAGCAGCTCATTCGGGAACACTGAAGCTTTCTTT. The chain links TRBV7-9 to TRBJ1-1; D gene ambiguous. The CDR3 is 13 residues long. The germline V gene has CDR1 SEHNR and CDR2 FQNEAQ (reference sequence). Trimming shortened V by 4 bases and J by 1 base, and 7 bases separated the two germline ends.

The V call is TRBV9, the J call TRBJ2-7, with 7 bases fitting TRBD2. The V gene end was trimmed by 0 bases and the J gene end by 6 bases; junction bases not matched to a gene: 12. The CDR3 is 16 residues long. Germline V CDR1 and CDR2: SGDLS, YYNGEE. The CDR3, as DNA: TGTGCCAGCAGCGTAGCCCCGGGCGGGGGTAAGAGCGAGCAGTACTTC. It encodes CASSVAPGGGKSEQYF.

The rearrangement uses TRBV4-1 and TRBJ2-7; perhaps TRBD1 as D (5 bases). Germline CDR1 and CDR2: MGHRA and YSYEKL. This CDR3 is built from 14 residues. Trimming cost V 0 bases and J 2 bases, with 8 bases left between them. CDR3 region: CASSQEQGTYEQYF. The CDR3 coding sequence is TGCGCCAGCAGCCAAGAGCAGGGAACCTACGAGCAGTACTTC.

The chain has TRBV28 and TRBJ2-7, with 7 bases matching TRBD1. This CDR3 is 16 amino acids long. CDR1 and CDR2 (germline): MDHEN, SYDVKM. After removal of 3 bases from V and 2 bases from J, the junction contained 10 bases not matched to a gene. The CDR3 DNA sequence: TGTGCCAGCAGTTTGTTAGGACAGGCTCCTACCTACGAGCAGTACTTC. Protein sequence: CASSLLGQAPTYEQYF. Full variable domain (outside the CDR3, taken from reference TRBV28 and TRBJ2-7): DVKVTQSSRYLVKRTGEKVFLECVQDMDHENMFWYRQDPGLGLRLIYFSYDVKMKEKGDIPEGYSVSREKKERFSLILESASTNQTSMYLCASSLLGQAPTYEQYFGPGTRLTVT.

The V call is TRBV29-1, the J call TRBJ2-1; D gene ambiguous. The CDR3 sequence is 11 residues long. The V end was cut by 4 bases, the J end by 9 bases, with 10 bases between. Germline assignment: CDR1 SQVTM and CDR2 ANQGSEA. The CDR3 region is CSVVWAVEQFF. CDR3 bases: TGCAGCGTTGTCTGGGCAGTTGAGCAGTTCTTC.

The chain is built from TRBV14 and TRBJ2-1, with a weak D call TRBD2 (5 bases). The CDR3 is 15 residues long. From germline, CDR1 is SGHDN and CDR2 FVKESK. Trimming removed 6 bases at V and 5 bases at J, with 17 bases between. The CDR3 spells CASSRGPVADNEQFF. The CDR3 bases are TGTGCCAGCAGTAGAGGGCCGGTCGCGGACAATGAGCAGTTCTTC.

The V call is TRBV30, the J call TRBJ2-3; the D gene is possibly TRBD1 (5 bases). V dropped 0 bases and J dropped 0 bases, with 10 bases sitting between them. The CDR3 runs to 15 residues. CDR1 is GTSNPN and CDR2 is SVGIG in the germline V gene (reference sequence). The CDR3 reads CAWSVGQTSTDTQYF. The CDR3 region has the DNA TGTGCCTGGAGTGTCGGACAAACGAGCACAGATACGCAGTATTTT.

The V and J genes are TRBV30 and TRBJ2-7; D could derive from TRBD1 or TRBD2 (6 bases each). This CDR3 spans 16 amino acids. The germline V and J ends were trimmed by 0 bases and 2 bases, with 17 bases remaining between them. Germline loops: CDR1 GTSNPN, CDR2 SVGIG (reference sequence). CDR3 coding DNA: TGTGCCTGGAGTGTAAGCGGGCCTGGGGGCCCCTACGAGCAGTACTTC. This codes for CAWSVSGPGGPYEQYF.

This clonotype was seen once. The chain uses TRBV2 and TRBJ2-5; 9 nucleotides align to TRBD2. J lost 1 base, V lost 7 bases, and 7 bases had no gene match. CDR3 size: 15 residues. CDR1 and CDR2 (germline): SNHLY, FYNNEI. In DNA, the CDR3 is TGTGCCAGCAAGATTACACTAGCGGGCCAAGAGACCCAGTACTTC. This sequence encodes CASKITLAGQETQYF.

V gene TRBV6-5 combines with J gene TRBJ1-2; weak D call: TRBD1 (5 bases). The CDR3 contains 15 residues. Per germline, CDR1 MNHEY and CDR2 SVGAGI. V lost 6 bases, J lost 8 bases, and 22 bases lay in between. The CDR3 reads CASSPGWGPRGGYTF. In DNA, the CDR3 is TGTGCCAGCAGCCCGGGGTGGGGACCAAGAGGAGGCTACACCTTC.

In this sample, this clonotype turned up once. This rearrangement joins TRBV7-2 to TRBJ2-7; tentative D call: TRBD1 (7 bases). The CDR3 sequence is 14 residues long. Germline lookup yields CDR1 SGHTA and CDR2 FQGNSA. V lost 7 bases, J lost 6 bases, and 19 bases lay in between. CDR3 DNA: TGTGCCAGCACCTCGGAGGGGGCTCAGGGCGAGCAGTACTTC. Its translation: CASTSEGAQGEQYF.

This clonotype showed up just once. The V gene is TRBV7-9, the J gene TRBJ1-1, with 9 bases matching TRBD1. V gave up 3 bases and J gave up 1 base; unmatched junction bases: 9. This CDR3 is built from 17 residues. Per germline, CDR1 SEHNR and CDR2 FQNEAQ (reference sequence). CDR3 amino acids: CASSFNPGQGGNTEAFF. The CDR3 bases are TGTGCCAGCAGCTTCAACCCGGGACAGGGAGGGAACACTGAAGCTTTCTTT.